These 29 T cell receptor beta chains came from one sample sequenced in a study of cytomegalovirus exposure and HLA in healthy donors. Both 60 Vbeta primers and 13 Jbeta primers went into the PCR. Produced via immunoSEQ multiplex PCR; TCRdb's table is partial and in-frame only. Of some 110,000 clones in the sample, 77% were seen once. Sequenced material: PBMCs. The receptors shown here come from a woman between 40 and 55 years old in good health and CMV-seropositive.

The chain is built from TRBV19 and TRBJ1-1; 9 bases agree with TRBD1. The J segment lost 3 bases and the V segment lost 6 bases, leaving 8 bases of the junction unmatched. The CDR3 covers 15 residues. From germline, CDR1 is LNHDA and CDR2 SQIVND (reference sequence). The CDR3 nucleotides read TGTGCCAGTAGAGAGCTCGACAGGGGGGACACTGAAGCTTTCTTT. Amino acids: CASRELDRGDTEAFF.

The genes are TRBV10-2 and TRBJ2-4, with a possible D match to TRBD2 (5 bases). Germline CDR1 WSHSY, CDR2 SAAADI. This CDR3 has 13 amino acids. V lost 0 bases, J lost 7 bases, and 7 bases lay in between. This CDR3 reads CASSESKRNIQYF. The CDR3 nucleotides read TGCGCCAGCAGTGAGTCGAAGCGGAACATTCAGTACTTC.

This clone occurred a few times. This chain connects TRBV5-4 to TRBJ1-2; 10 positions agree with TRBD1. The CDR3 totals 14 residues. Trimming cost V 3 bases and J 4 bases; bases outside gene matches: 3. Looked up from germline, CDR1 is SGHNT and CDR2 is YYREEE (reference sequence). CDR3 sequence reads: CASSWGQGTYGYTF. CDR3 nucleotides: TGTGCCAGCAGCTGGGGACAGGGGACCTATGGCTACACCTTC.

The rearrangement uses TRBV6-6 and TRBJ1-3; 9 nucleotides align to TRBD1. In germline, CDR1 is MNHNY, CDR2 SVGAGI (reference sequence). Trimming took 6 bases from V and 2 from J; bases not matched to a gene: 5. This CDR3 spans 15 amino acids. The CDR3, as DNA: TGTGCCAGCAGCCTCCGGGACAGGGCTGGAAACACCATATATTTT. Protein: CASSLRDRAGNTIYF.

For the CDR3, the DNA is TGTGCCAGCTCACTGGGGACTCCTGTCACCGGGGAGCTGTTTTTT. Protein: CASSLGTPVTGELFF. The V gene is TRBV18, the J gene TRBJ2-2; D is possibly TRBD2 (6 bases). The ends were cut back, 4 bases at V and 4 bases at J, with 13 bases in the middle. CDR1 and CDR2 (germline): KGHSH, LQKENI. The CDR3 is 15 residues long.

To note about this clone: The sample contains more than one DNA sequence encoding this CDR3. The chain carries TRBV19 and TRBJ2-5; 11 bases match TRBD2. The CDR3 loop spans 15 amino acids. Germline V lookup: CDR1 LNHDA, CDR2 SQIVND (reference sequence). V shed 5 bases and J 5 bases; nucleotides not matched to a gene: 7. The CDR3 region has the DNA TGTGCCAGTAGTGTAGCGGGAGGGCCGATGGAGACCCAGTACTTC. The encoded protein is CASSVAGGPMETQYF.

The gene calls are TRBV9 and TRBJ1-5; possibly TRBD1 for D (5 bases). Trimming shortened V by 2 bases and J by 1 base, and 7 bases separated the two germline ends. The CDR3 covers 14 residues. The germline gives CDR1 SGDLS, CDR2 YYNGEE. This CDR3 is CASSVAGSNQPQHF. For the CDR3, the DNA is TGTGCCAGCAGCGTTGCAGGGAGCAATCAGCCCCAGCATTTT.

The chain uses TRBV7-9 and TRBJ1-2; D remains ambiguous. V lost 5 bases and J 1 base, leaving 11 bases between the germline ends. CDR3 size: 14 residues. Germline loops: CDR1 SEHNR, CDR2 FQNEAQ (reference sequence). This chain's CDR3 is CASSVHGDNYGYTF. CDR3 nucleotide sequence: TGTGCCAGCAGCGTTCACGGGGATAACTATGGCTACACCTTC.

J is TRBJ1-1 and V is TRBV7-6; 7 bases match TRBD1. The CDR3 totals 14 residues. V dropped 4 bases and J dropped 4; count of bases not matched to a gene: 6. Germline assignment: CDR1 SGHVS and CDR2 FNYEAQ. Here the CDR3 reads CASSSRRGPTEAFF. The CDR3 DNA reads as TGTGCCAGCAGCTCCCGGAGGGGGCCCACTGAAGCTTTCTTT.

This clone was observed once. The CDR3 spells CASSQDRSCSYNEQFF. The CDR3 DNA reads TGTGCCAGCAGCCAAGATCGCAGTTGCTCCTACAATGAGCAGTTCTTC. The rearrangement uses TRBV4-2 and TRBJ2-1, with D uncertain. Trimming removed 0 bases from V and 0 bases from J, with 9 bases in between. The CDR3 is made up of 16 amino acids. In germline, CDR1 is LGHNA, CDR2 YNFKEQ.

In this sample, this clone turned up a few times. The chain employs TRBV6-5 and TRBJ2-7, with 14 bases that match TRBD2. The J segment lost 5 bases and the V segment lost 6 bases, leaving 3 bases of the junction unmatched. Germline V gene data show CDR1 as MNHEY and CDR2 as SVGAGI. The CDR3 runs to 14 residues. The CDR3 sequence is CASRGLAGGHEQYF. The CDR3 DNA reads TGTGCCAGCAGAGGACTAGCGGGAGGACACGAGCAGTACTTC.

The chain couples TRBV5-6 to TRBJ1-4; 8 positions match TRBD1. This CDR3 has 16 amino acids. Germline lookup yields CDR1 SGHDT and CDR2 YYEEEE. Trimming removed 4 bases from V and 0 bases from J; junction bases left unmatched: 5. CDR3 sequence: CASSPGQGATNEKLFF. CDR3 bases: TGTGCCAGCAGCCCAGGACAGGGAGCAACTAATGAAAAACTGTTTTTT.

CDR3 in amino acids: CASRTEGDYGYTF. The CDR3 DNA is TGTGCCAGCAGGACGGAGGGCGACTATGGCTACACCTTC. The J gene is TRBJ1-2, the V gene TRBV5-5; D is unclear. The germline V gene encodes CDR1 SGHKS and CDR2 YYEKEE (reference sequence). Trimming took off 5 bases at V and 3 bases at J, with 11 bases between the two ends. CDR3 size: 13 residues.

The chain employs TRBV28 and TRBJ1-4; maybe TRBD1 (6 bases). Per germline, CDR1 MDHEN and CDR2 SYDVKM. Trimming removed 5 bases at V and 8 bases at J, with 15 bases between. This CDR3 has 14 residues. CDR3 coding DNA: TGTGCCAGCAGTGAGACAGGTACAGGGGAAAAACTGTTTTTT. Its translation is CASSETGTGEKLFF.

The CDR3: CATTRELGEKLFF. The CDR3 nucleotides are TGTGCCACCACCAGGGAGTTAGGAGAAAAACTGTTTTTT. The rearrangement joins TRBV15 to TRBJ1-4, with D maybe TRBD1 (5 bases). Trimming took off 7 bases at V and 8 bases at J, with 14 bases between the two ends. The CDR3 has 13 residues. Per the germline V gene, CDR1 is LNHNV and CDR2 is YYDKDF (reference sequence).

This chain joins TRBV19 and TRBJ2-5; 9 bases fit TRBD2. The DNA end is more similar to TRBJ2-7, so the J call may be wrong. Germline CDR1 reads LNHDA; CDR2 reads SQIVND (reference sequence). The CDR3 covers 16 residues. CDR3 in amino acids: CASSILAGSPNDEQYF. The CDR3 bases are TGTGCCAGTAGTATACTAGCGGGATCTCCAAACGACGAGCAGTACTTC.

This clone appeared a few times. This sequence joins TRBV4-1 and TRBJ2-2, with 13 bases fitting TRBD2. V shed 5 bases and J 4 bases; nucleotides not matched to a gene: 10. CDR1 and CDR2 (germline): MGHRA, YSYEKL. This CDR3 has 18 amino acids. The CDR3 DNA is TGCGCCAGCAGCTCGGGACTAGCGGGGCCCCGGAGCACCGGGGAGCTGTTTTTT. This translates into CASSSGLAGPRSTGELFF.

This clone was recorded a few times. The rearrangement links TRBV30 to TRBJ1-1; D uncertain. The CDR3 is made up of 13 amino acids. V lost 0 bases, J lost 1 base, and 6 bases lay in between. CDR1 is GTSNPN, CDR2 SVGIG, per germline (reference sequence). The CDR3 nucleotides read TGTGCCTGGAGTGTACACCAGAACACTGAAGCTTTCTTT. It specifies CAWSVHQNTEAFF.

The CDR3 loop is CASTATQGADQETQYF. The CDR3 bases are TGTGCCAGCACCGCCACCCAGGGGGCGGATCAAGAGACCCAGTACTTC. The V gene is TRBV28, the J gene TRBJ2-5; 8 nucleotides match TRBD1. Per germline, CDR1 MDHEN and CDR2 SYDVKM. Losses at the gene ends were 7 bases for V and 2 bases for J; bases not matched to a gene: 12. This CDR3 contains 16 residues.

V gene TRBV27 combines with J gene TRBJ1-5; TRBD1 might be the D (5 bases). Germline values: CDR1 MNHEY, CDR2 SMNVEV (reference sequence). The CDR3 totals 16 residues. V shed 2 bases and J shed 0 bases, with 11 bases lying between them. CDR3 coding DNA: TGTGCCAGCAGTTTAGCCGGGGGTGGTAGCAATCAGCCCCAGCATTTT. It specifies CASSLAGGGSNQPQHF.

The V and J genes are TRBV5-6 and TRBJ2-7; 8 bases match TRBD2. Germline V gives CDR1 SGHDT, CDR2 YYEEEE. There are 16 residues in the CDR3. After removal of 0 bases from V and 6 bases from J, the junction contained 11 bases not matched to a gene. The CDR3 coding sequence is TGTGCCAGCAGCTTGGTCGGAGCGGGAGACTACTGCGAGCAGTACTTC. It codes for CASSLVGAGDYCEQYF.

This clone was counted once. This chain joins TRBV5-1 and TRBJ1-1; weak D call: TRBD1 (6 bases). V gave up 3 bases and J gave up 0 bases, with 15 bases separating them. The CDR3 spans 16 residues. In germline, CDR1 is SGHRS, CDR2 YFSETQ. This CDR3 is CASSSGQRGMNTEAFF. In DNA, the CDR3 is TGCGCCAGCAGCTCCGGACAGAGGGGGATGAACACTGAAGCTTTCTTT.

The chain has TRBV5-1 and TRBJ2-7; D ambiguous. Deletions cut 7 bases from V and 0 bases from J, with 8 bases between. CDR1 and CDR2 (germline): SGHRS, YFSETQ. The CDR3 loop spans 12 amino acids. The CDR3 sequence is CASPRLSYEQYF. The CDR3 region has the DNA TGCGCCAGCCCGCGACTCTCCTACGAGCAGTACTTC.

This chain connects TRBV28 to TRBJ2-7; 12 bases agree with TRBD1. Germline lookup yields CDR1 MDHEN and CDR2 SYDVKM. V lost 5 bases to trimming and J lost 4 bases; unmatched junction nucleotides: 12. The CDR3 length is 17 residues. The CDR3 DNA reads as TGTGCCAGCAGTCTAGGGGGGACAGGGGGCGGTAGATACGAGCAGTACTTC. It yields the protein CASSLGGTGGGRYEQYF.

The chain is built from TRBV10-3 and TRBJ2-7; TRBD1 matches at 10 bases. The CDR3 has 15 residues. The junction had 7 bases not matched to a gene; V was cut back by 5 bases and J by 3 bases. Looked up from germline, CDR1 is ENHRY and CDR2 is SYGVKD. The CDR3 protein is CAISKPGQGSYEQYF. The CDR3 bases are TGTGCCATCAGTAAACCGGGACAGGGGAGCTACGAGCAGTACTTC.

The chain joins TRBV2 to TRBJ2-3, with D tentatively TRBD2 (5 bases). V lost 6 bases and J lost 7, with 17 bases in between. The CDR3 spans 14 residues. Germline V gene sequence: CDR1 SNHLY, CDR2 FYNNEI. CDR3 in amino acids: CASRVSDGGNTQYF. The CDR3, as DNA: TGTGCCAGCAGGGTGTCGGACGGAGGAAATACGCAGTATTTT. Full variable domain (remainder filled in from reference TRBV2 and TRBJ2-3): EPEVTQTPSHQVTQMGQEVILRCVPISNHLYFYWYRQILGQKVEFLVSFYNNEISEKSEIFDDQFSVERPDGSNFTLKIRSTKLEDSAMYFCASRVSDGGNTQYFGPGTRLTVL.

V is TRBV2 and J is TRBJ1-3; no definite D call. V was clipped by 2 bases and J by 4 bases, with 6 bases between them. Germline lookup yields CDR1 SNHLY and CDR2 FYNNEI. CDR3 length: 13 residues. The CDR3 spells CASSENMGNTIYF. The DNA for the CDR3 is TGTGCCAGCAGTGAAAACATGGGAAACACCATATATTTT.

The chain joins TRBV6-5 to TRBJ1-1; unclear D gene. The V end was cut by 0 bases, the J end by 1 base, with 9 bases between. In germline, CDR1 is MNHEY, CDR2 SVGAGI. This CDR3 is 15 amino acids long. The CDR3 DNA is TGTGCCAGCAGTTACTCAAATACGCGGAACACTGAAGCTTTCTTT. Translating it yields CASSYSNTRNTEAFF.

This clone has just one count. The V gene is TRBV5-1, the J gene TRBJ2-2; 10 bases fit TRBD2. V was clipped by 0 bases and J by 4 bases; unmatched bases: 6. The CDR3 is 17 residues long. Germline V CDR1 and CDR2: SGHRS, YFSETQ. The CDR3 spells CASSLASGRAGTGELFF. The CDR3, as DNA: TGCGCCAGCAGCTTGGCCAGCGGGAGGGCCGGCACCGGGGAGCTGTTTTTT.